What follows is one T cell receptor (beta chain) and its context. Its antigen is not known. The data are from a study of cytomegalovirus exposure and HLA in healthy donors. Study as a whole: The roughly 100 million unique TCR beta sequences, from about 179 million T cells, were found by an earlier analysis.

Per germline, CDR1 MNHEY and CDR2 SVGAGI. The CDR3 spans 14 residues. Trimming removed 3 bases at V and 0 bases at J, with 7 bases between. Study findings and constraints: TCR beta V- and J-gene trimming, according to a later analysis, was linked to a missense DCLRE1C variant. Later analysis suggested links between common viral pathogens and several top significant clusters. In vitro experiments confirmed that a few CMV-associated chains were specific for CMV antigens.

A multiplex PCR was run with 60 Vbeta primers and 13 Jbeta primers. Clones were read by immunoSEQ multiplex PCR, and TCRdb kept only the in-frame ones, dropping some. The table records hundreds of thousands of clones, under 80% of them present only once. The sequence came from a female donor in good health and CMV-seronegative. What was sequenced was PBMCs. The rearrangement uses TRBV6-5 and TRBJ2-3, with D possibly TRBD1 on 5 matching bases. The CDR3 sequence is CASSYSGSTDTQYF. The CDR3 DNA reads TGTGCCAGCAGTTATTCAGGGAGCACAGATACGCAGTATTTT.